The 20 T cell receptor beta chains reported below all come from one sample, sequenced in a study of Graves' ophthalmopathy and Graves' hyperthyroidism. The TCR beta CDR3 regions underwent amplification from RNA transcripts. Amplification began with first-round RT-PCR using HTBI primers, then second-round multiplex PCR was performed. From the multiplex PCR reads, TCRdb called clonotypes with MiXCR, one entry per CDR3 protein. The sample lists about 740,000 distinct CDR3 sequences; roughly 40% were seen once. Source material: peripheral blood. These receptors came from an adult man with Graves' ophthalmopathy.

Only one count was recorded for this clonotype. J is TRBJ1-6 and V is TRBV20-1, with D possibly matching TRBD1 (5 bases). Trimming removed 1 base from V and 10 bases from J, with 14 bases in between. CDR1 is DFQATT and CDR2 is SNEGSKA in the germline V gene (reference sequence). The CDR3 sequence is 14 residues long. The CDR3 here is CSARVAGGGSPLHF. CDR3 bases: TGCAGTGCTAGAGTAGCGGGGGGTGGATCACCCCTCCACTTT.

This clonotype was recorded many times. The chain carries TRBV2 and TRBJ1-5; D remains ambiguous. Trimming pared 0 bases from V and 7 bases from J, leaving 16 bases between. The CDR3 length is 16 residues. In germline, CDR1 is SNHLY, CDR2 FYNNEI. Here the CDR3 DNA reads TGTGCCAGCAGTGAAGCCGGAGGCCGTAATTCGCAGCCCCAGCATTTT. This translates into CASSEAGGRNSQPQHF. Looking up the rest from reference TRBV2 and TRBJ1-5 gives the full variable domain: EPEVTQTPSHQVTQMGQEVILRCVPISNHLYFYWYRQILGQKVEFLVSFYNNEISEKSEIFDDQFSVERPDGSNFTLKIRSTKLEDSAMYFCASSEAGGRNSQPQHFGDGTRLSIL.

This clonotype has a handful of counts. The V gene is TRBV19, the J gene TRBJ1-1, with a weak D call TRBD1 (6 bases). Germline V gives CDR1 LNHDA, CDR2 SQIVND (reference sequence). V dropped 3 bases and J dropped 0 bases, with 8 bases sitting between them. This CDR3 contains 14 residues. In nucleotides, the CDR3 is TGTGCCAGTAGTATCGGGGACATGAACACTGAAGCTTTCTTT. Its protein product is CASSIGDMNTEAFF.

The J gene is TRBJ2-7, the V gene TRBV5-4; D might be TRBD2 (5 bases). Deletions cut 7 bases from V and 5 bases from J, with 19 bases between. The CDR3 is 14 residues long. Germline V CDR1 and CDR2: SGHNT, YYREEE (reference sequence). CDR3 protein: CASEGGRDSDEQYF. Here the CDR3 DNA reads TGTGCCAGCGAAGGAGGACGGGATTCGGACGAGCAGTACTTC. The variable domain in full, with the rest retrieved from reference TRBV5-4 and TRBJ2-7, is ETGVTQSPTHLIKTRGQQVTLRCSSQSGHNTVSWYQQALGQGPQFIFQYYREEENGRGNFPPRFSGLQFPNYSSELNVNALELDDSALYLCASEGGRDSDEQYFGPGTRLTVT.

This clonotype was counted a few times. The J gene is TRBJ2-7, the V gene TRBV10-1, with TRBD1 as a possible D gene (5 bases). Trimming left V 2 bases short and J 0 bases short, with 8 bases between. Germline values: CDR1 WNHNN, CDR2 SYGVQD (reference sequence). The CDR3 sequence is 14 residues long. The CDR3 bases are TGCGCCAGCAGTGAGCGACAGTCCTCCTACGAGCAGTACTTC. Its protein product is CASSERQSSYEQYF.

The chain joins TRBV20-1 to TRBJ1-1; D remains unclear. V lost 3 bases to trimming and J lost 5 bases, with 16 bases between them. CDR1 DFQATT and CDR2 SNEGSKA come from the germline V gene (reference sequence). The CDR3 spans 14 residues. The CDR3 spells CSARESGLGTEAFF. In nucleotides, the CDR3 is TGCAGTGCTAGGGAGTCGGGGTTGGGGACTGAAGCTTTCTTT.

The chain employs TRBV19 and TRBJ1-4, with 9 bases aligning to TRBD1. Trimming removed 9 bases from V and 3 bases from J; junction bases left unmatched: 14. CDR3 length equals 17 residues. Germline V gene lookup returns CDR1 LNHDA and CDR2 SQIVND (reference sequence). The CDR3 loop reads CASNPGTGTMPNEKLFF. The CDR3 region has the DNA TGTGCCAGCAACCCCGGGACAGGGACTATGCCTAATGAAAAACTGTTTTTT.

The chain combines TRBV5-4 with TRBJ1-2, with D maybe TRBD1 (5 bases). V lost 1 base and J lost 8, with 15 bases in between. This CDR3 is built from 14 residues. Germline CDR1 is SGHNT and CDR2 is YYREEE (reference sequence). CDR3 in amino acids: CASSLIGVRDGYTF. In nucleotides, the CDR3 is TGTGCCAGCAGCTTGATCGGGGTTCGGGACGGCTACACCTTC.

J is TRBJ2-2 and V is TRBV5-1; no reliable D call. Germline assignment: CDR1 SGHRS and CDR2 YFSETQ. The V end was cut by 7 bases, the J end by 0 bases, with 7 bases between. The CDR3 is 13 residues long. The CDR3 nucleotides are TGCGCCAGCGAGATGGCGAACACCGGGGAGCTGTTTTTT. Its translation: CASEMANTGELFF.

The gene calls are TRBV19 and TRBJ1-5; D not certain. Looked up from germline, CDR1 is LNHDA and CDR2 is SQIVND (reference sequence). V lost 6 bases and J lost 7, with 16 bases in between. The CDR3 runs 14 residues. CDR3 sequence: CASSPVRVEQPQHF. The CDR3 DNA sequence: TGTGCCAGTAGCCCAGTTCGGGTCGAACAGCCCCAGCATTTT.

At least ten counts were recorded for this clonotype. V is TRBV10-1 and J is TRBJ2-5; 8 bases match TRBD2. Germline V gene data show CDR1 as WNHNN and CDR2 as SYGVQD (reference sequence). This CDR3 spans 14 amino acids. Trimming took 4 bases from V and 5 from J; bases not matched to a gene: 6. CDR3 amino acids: CASSGQRGMETQYF. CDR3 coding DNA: TGCGCCAGCAGTGGCCAGCGGGGGATGGAGACCCAGTACTTC.

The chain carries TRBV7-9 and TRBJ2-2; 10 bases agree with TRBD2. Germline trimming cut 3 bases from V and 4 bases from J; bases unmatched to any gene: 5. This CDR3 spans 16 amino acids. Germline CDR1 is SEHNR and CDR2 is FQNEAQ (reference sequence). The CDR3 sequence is CASSLERGGPTGELFF. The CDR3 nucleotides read TGTGCCAGCAGCTTGGAGCGGGGGGGCCCCACCGGGGAGCTGTTTTTT.

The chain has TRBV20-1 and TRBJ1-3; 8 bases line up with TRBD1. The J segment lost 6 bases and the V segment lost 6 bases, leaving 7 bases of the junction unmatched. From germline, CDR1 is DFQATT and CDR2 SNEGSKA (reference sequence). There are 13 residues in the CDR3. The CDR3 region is CSAAKDRVNTIYF. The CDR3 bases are TGCAGTGCCGCAAAGGACAGGGTAAACACCATATATTTT.

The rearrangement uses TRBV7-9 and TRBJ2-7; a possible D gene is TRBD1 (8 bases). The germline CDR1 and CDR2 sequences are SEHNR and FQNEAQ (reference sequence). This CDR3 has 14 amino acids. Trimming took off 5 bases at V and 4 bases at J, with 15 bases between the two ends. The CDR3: CASSINRGGYEQYF. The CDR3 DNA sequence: TGTGCCAGCAGCATCAACAGGGGGGGGTACGAGCAGTACTTC.

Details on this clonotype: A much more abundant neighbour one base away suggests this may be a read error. As DNA, the CDR3 is TGCAGTGCTGGCGATGGGACTGCCTGGCAGCCCCAGCATTTT. It codes for CSAGDGTAWQPQHF. This chain joins TRBV20-1 and TRBJ1-5; D possibly corresponds to TRBD1 (5 bases). The germline V gene encodes CDR1 DFQATT and CDR2 SNEGSKA (reference sequence). V was shortened by 5 bases and J by 7 bases, with 18 bases between the two germline ends. The length of the CDR3 is 14 residues.

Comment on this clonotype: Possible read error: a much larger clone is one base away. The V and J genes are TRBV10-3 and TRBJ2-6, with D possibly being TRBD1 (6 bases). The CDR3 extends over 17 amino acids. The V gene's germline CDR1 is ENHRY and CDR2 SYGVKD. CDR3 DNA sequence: TGTGCCATCAGTGAGTCGAGTAGGGGGATTGGGGCCAACGTCCCGACTTTC. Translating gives CAISESSRGIGANVPTF.

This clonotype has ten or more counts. The CDR3 DNA reads as TGTGCCAGCAGCTTGGGGCGGATATCACCCCTCCACTTT. Translation gives CASSLGRISPLHF. The rearrangement links TRBV7-9 to TRBJ1-6; D perhaps matches TRBD1 (5 bases). V was pared by 3 bases and J by 10 bases, with 10 bases between. Germline lookup yields CDR1 SEHNR and CDR2 FQNEAQ (reference sequence). This CDR3 spans 13 amino acids.

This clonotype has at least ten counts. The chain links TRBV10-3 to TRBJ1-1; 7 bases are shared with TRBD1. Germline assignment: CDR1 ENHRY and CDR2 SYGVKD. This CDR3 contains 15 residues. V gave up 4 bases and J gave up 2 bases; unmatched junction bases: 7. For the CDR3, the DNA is TGTGCCATCAGTGGACAGGGCAGCCTAAACACTGAAGCTTTCTTT. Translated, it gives CAISGQGSLNTEAFF.

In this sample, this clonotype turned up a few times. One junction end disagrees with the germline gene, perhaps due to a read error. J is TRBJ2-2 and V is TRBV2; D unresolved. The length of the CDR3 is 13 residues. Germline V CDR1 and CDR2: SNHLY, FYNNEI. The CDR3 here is CASTERPAGELFF. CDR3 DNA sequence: TGTGCCAGCACTGAACGGCCCGCCGGGGAGCTGTTTTTT. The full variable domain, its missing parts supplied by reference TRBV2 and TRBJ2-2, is EPEVTQTPSHQVTQMGQEVILRCVPISNHLYFYWYRQILGQKVEFLVSFYNNEISEKSEIFDDQFSVERPDGSNFTLKIRSTKLEDSAMYFCASTERPAGELFFGEGSRLTVL.

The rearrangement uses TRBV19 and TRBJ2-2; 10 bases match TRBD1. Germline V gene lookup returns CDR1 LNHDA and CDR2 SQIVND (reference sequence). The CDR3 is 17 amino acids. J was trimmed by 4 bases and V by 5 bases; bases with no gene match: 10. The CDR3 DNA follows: TGTGCCAGTAGTCCCTGGACAGGGGGAGGGGGCACCGGGGAGCTGTTTTTT. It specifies CASSPWTGGGGTGELFF.